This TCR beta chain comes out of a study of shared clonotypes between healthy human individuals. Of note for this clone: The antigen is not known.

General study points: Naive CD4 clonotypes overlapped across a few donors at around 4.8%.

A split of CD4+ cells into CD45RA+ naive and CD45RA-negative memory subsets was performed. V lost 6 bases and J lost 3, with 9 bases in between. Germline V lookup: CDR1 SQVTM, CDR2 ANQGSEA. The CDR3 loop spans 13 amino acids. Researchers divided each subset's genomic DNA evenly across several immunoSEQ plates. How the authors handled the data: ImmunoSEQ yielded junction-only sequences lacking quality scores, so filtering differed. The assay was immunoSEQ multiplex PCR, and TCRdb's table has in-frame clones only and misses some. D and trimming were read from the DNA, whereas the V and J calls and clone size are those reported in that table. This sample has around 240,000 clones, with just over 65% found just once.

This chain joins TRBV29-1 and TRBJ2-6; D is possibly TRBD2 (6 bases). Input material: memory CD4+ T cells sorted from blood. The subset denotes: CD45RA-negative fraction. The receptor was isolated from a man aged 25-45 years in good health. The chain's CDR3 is CSVGDFGANVLTF. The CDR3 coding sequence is TGCAGCGTGGGGGACTTTGGGGCCAACGTCCTGACTTTC.